This T cell receptor (beta chain) is from a study of blood T cell repertoires in COVID-19. Study summary: COVID-19 samples from acute and convalescent phases originated in the United States, Italy and Spain. PBMCs, B-cell-depleted T cells, or T cells provided the cDNA or gDNA that made up the material.

The length of the CDR3 is 19 residues. Germline V lookup: CDR1 DFQATT, CDR2 SNEGSKA (reference sequence). The V gene end was trimmed by 3 bases and the J gene end by 1 base; junction bases not matched to a gene: 16. As handled by the study authors: Estimates of nucleated cell counts were drawn from the amplification of reference gene primers. Method: immunoSEQ multiplex PCR; TCRdb's copy keeps in-frame clones and lacks some. D and trimming come from the DNA, and the V and J calls and clone size come from that table. The sample has under 95,000 clones; about 83% are singletons. The source of this sequence is an older woman with acute or convalescent COVID-19. The sample was peripheral blood. The chain uses TRBV20-1 and TRBJ1-5; 9 bases are a match to TRBD1. CDR3 in amino acids: CSASQPGQGADWSNQPQHF. The CDR3 DNA reads TGCAGTGCTAGTCAACCGGGACAGGGAGCCGATTGGAGCAATCAGCCCCAGCATTTT.